This T cell receptor (beta chain) was found in a study of blood T cell repertoires in COVID-19. About the study: From T cells, B-cell-depleted T cells, or PBMCs came the material, which was cDNA or gDNA.

Deletions cut 2 bases from V and 2 bases from J, with 11 bases between. This CDR3 region has 15 residues. The germline V gene has CDR1 MDHEN and CDR2 SYDVKM. As processed by the authors: Quantification of nucleated cells was approximated via reference gene primer amplification. The data were produced by immunoSEQ multiplex PCR, yet TCRdb's version contains in-frame clones alone and is incomplete. D and trimming come from the DNA, and the V and J calls and clone size come from that table. This table has 150,000 to 200,000 clones, 79% appearing once. The sequenced sample was peripheral blood. This clonotype originated in a woman in her sixties with COVID-19, enrolled during active disease. V is TRBV28 and J is TRBJ2-3; D gene uncertain. The CDR3 sequence is CASSLNPPFTDTQYF. In DNA form, the CDR3 reads TGTGCCAGCAGTTTAAATCCCCCTTTCACAGATACGCAGTATTTT.